The 32 T cell receptor beta chains below were found in one sample sequenced in a study of monozygotic twins with inflammatory bowel disease. One entry per CDR3 protein, without DNA, is what TCRdb gives after re-calling the 5' RACE reads. The repertoire table contains about 210,000 distinct CDR3 sequences. The sequencing sample was made of blood. These TCRs come from a human donor with ulcerative colitis or Crohn's disease, or a healthy co-twin of an affected twin (not recorded which).

This rearrangement joins TRBV20-1 to TRBJ1-1; TCRdb outputs TRBD1, but without DNA this stays unchecked. The CDR3 extends over 16 amino acids. Germline loops: CDR1 DFQATT, CDR2 SNEGSKA (reference sequence). This CDR3 is CSAFLAGTGFNTEAFF.

The J gene is TRBJ2-1, the V gene TRBV19; TCRdb's D call of TRBD2 is untestable without DNA. This CDR3 has 15 amino acids. Germline V gene lookup returns CDR1 LNHDA and CDR2 SQIVND (reference sequence). The CDR3 sequence is CASSTKRGGYNEQFF.

The gene calls are TRBV6-1 and TRBJ1-1. Germline V gene sequence: CDR1 MNHNS, CDR2 SASEGT. This CDR3 contains 15 residues. This chain's CDR3 is CASSRVLRNTLEAFF.

The J gene is TRBJ1-1, the V gene TRBV5-1. The CDR3 totals 14 residues. Germline V gene sequence: CDR1 SGHRS, CDR2 YFSETQ. The CDR3 protein is CASSLGTWNTEAFF.

The gene calls are TRBV7-2 and TRBJ1-5. The CDR3 sequence is 14 residues long. Germline V lookup: CDR1 SGHTA, CDR2 FQGNSA. CDR3 in amino acids: CASSSTEGYQPQHF. Filled out from reference TRBV7-2 and TRBJ1-5, the complete variable domain reads GAGVSQSPSNKVTEKGKDVELRCDPISGHTALYWYRQSLGQGLEFLIYFQGNSAPDKSGLPSDRFSAERTGGSVSTLTIQRTQQEDSAVYLCASSSTEGYQPQHFGDGTRLSIL.

V is TRBV6-1 and J is TRBJ2-7; the TRBD2 assignment by TCRdb is unverifiable without DNA. Germline V gene sequence: CDR1 MNHNS, CDR2 SASEGT. This CDR3 comprises 13 residues. The CDR3 loop is CASSLAGRYEQYF.

The rearrangement uses TRBV7-9 and TRBJ1-1. CDR3 length equals 15 residues. From germline, CDR1 is SEHNR and CDR2 FQNEAQ (reference sequence). The CDR3 spells CASSFWGGDGTEAFF.

The gene calls are TRBV15 and TRBJ1-6; TCRdb lists TRBD1, though no DNA is available to test this call. The CDR3 sequence is 13 residues long. Germline V gene lookup returns CDR1 LNHNV and CDR2 YYDKDF (reference sequence). CDR3 protein: CATSAEGGSPLHF. Full variable domain (remainder filled in from reference TRBV15 and TRBJ1-6): DAMVIQNPRYQVTQFGKPVTLSCSQTLNHNVMYWYQQKSSQAPKLLFHYYDKDFNNEADTPDNFQSRRPNTSFCFLDIRSPGLGDTAMYLCATSAEGGSPLHFGNGTRLTVT.

J is TRBJ2-5 and V is TRBV2; TCRdb indicates TRBD1, and absent DNA this call remains unverified. Germline CDR1 SNHLY, CDR2 FYNNEI. This CDR3 region has 14 residues. The chain's CDR3 is CASIAGHLSETQYF.

The chain joins TRBV20-1 to TRBJ1-5; TCRdb's assignment of TRBD1 cannot be checked, as there is no DNA. The CDR3 runs 13 residues. Germline CDR1 and CDR2: DFQATT and SNEGSKA (reference sequence). The CDR3 protein is CSVTGAENQPQHF.

The genes are TRBV19 and TRBJ1-1. The germline V gene encodes CDR1 LNHDA and CDR2 SQIVND (reference sequence). CDR3 length equals 15 residues. CDR3 region: CASSNRAIYNTEAFF.

The chain has TRBV19 and TRBJ1-4; TCRdb's assignment of TRBD1 cannot be checked, as there is no DNA. The germline V gene has CDR1 LNHDA and CDR2 SQIVND (reference sequence). The CDR3 is 14 residues long. The CDR3 is CASSRPGWNEKLFF.

The chain has TRBV3-1 and TRBJ2-1; absent DNA, TCRdb's TRBD1 call cannot be checked. The CDR3 runs 13 residues. Germline values: CDR1 LGHDT, CDR2 YNNKEL (reference sequence). The CDR3 spells CASSQWTDNEQFF.

This chain's CDR3 is CSIRTGGNTEAFF. This rearrangement joins TRBV29-1 to TRBJ1-1; TCRdb names TRBD1, which stays unverified in the absence of DNA. The germline V gene has CDR1 SQVTM and CDR2 ANQGSEA. The CDR3 length is 13 residues.

V is TRBV12-3 or TRBV12-4 and J is TRBJ1-2. The CDR3 spans 14 residues. The CDR3 protein is CASSFGLGDYGYTF.

The chain links TRBV5-1 to TRBJ2-7; TCRdb selects TRBD1, and the lack of DNA leaves this call unchecked. Germline V gene sequence: CDR1 SGHRS, CDR2 YFSETQ. The CDR3 consists of 15 residues. The CDR3 reads CASSWAPGQIYEQYF.

The chain carries TRBV25-1 and TRBJ2-3; TCRdb's assignment of TRBD2 cannot be checked, as there is no DNA. CDR3 length equals 16 residues. Looked up from germline, CDR1 is MGHDK and CDR2 is SYGVNS. CDR3 in amino acids: CASSEWPAGGGDTQYF.

CDR3 sequence reads: CASQLALGYYEQYF. The chain joins TRBV19 to TRBJ2-7; no DNA is available, so the TRBD2 call from TCRdb remains unchecked. Germline V CDR1 and CDR2: LNHDA, SQIVND (reference sequence). CDR3 length: 14 residues.

The rearrangement links TRBV9 to TRBJ1-5. The CDR3 extends over 15 amino acids. Germline V lookup: CDR1 SGDLS, CDR2 YYNGEE. CDR3 protein: CASSPGGYSNQPQHF.

The chain links TRBV24-1 to TRBJ1-5; TCRdb lists TRBD1, though no DNA is available to test this call. This CDR3 spans 13 amino acids. Germline V gives CDR1 KGHDR, CDR2 SFDVKD. The CDR3 region is CATGQGENQPQHF.

The rearrangement uses TRBV7-3 and TRBJ2-1; TCRdb outputs TRBD1, but without DNA this stays unchecked. This CDR3 has 15 residues. Germline V gene sequence: CDR1 SGHTA, CDR2 FQGTGA. CDR3 sequence: CASSYLGGANNEQFF. Based on the CDR3 plus reference TRBV7-3 and TRBJ2-1, the full variable domain is GAGVSQTPSNKVTEKGKYVELRCDPISGHTALYWYRQSLGQGPEFLIYFQGTGAADDSGLPNDRFFAVRPEGSVSTLKIQRTERGDSAVYLCASSYLGGANNEQFFGPGTRLTVL.

The chain is built from TRBV27 and TRBJ2-1; TCRdb outputs TRBD1, but without DNA this stays unchecked. The germline CDR1 and CDR2 sequences are MNHEY and SMNVEV (reference sequence). The CDR3 sequence is 13 residues long. The CDR3 sequence is CASSLLGGNEQFF.

The genes are TRBV11-2 and TRBJ1-2; the D call of TRBD1 rests on TCRdb alone, since no DNA is present to check it. The germline V gene encodes CDR1 SGHAT and CDR2 FQNNGV. This CDR3 region has 14 residues. The CDR3 reads CASSPGGSIYGYTF.

J is TRBJ2-1 and V is TRBV20-1. This CDR3 has 14 residues. CDR1 is DFQATT and CDR2 is SNEGSKA in the germline V gene (reference sequence). The CDR3 region is CSAVEGFQGNEQFF.

This chain connects TRBV5-4 to TRBJ2-3; TCRdb gives TRBD1 as the D gene, but with no DNA this cannot be confirmed. The CDR3 loop spans 16 amino acids. Germline CDR1 SGHNT, CDR2 YYREEE (reference sequence). The chain's CDR3 is CASSWRRGSGTDTQYF.

The chain couples TRBV9 to TRBJ1-3. Germline lookup yields CDR1 SGDLS and CDR2 YYNGEE. This CDR3 is 18 amino acids long. The CDR3 sequence: CASSVSIGRRGSGNTIYF.

The gene calls are TRBV11-1 and TRBJ1-1; the TCRdb D gene call, TRBD1, has no DNA to confirm it. Germline lookup yields CDR1 SGHAT and CDR2 FQDESV (reference sequence). This CDR3 contains 13 residues. The CDR3 protein is CASSANPVVEAFF.

The chain links TRBV5-1 to TRBJ2-4; lacking DNA, the TRBD2 call made by TCRdb goes unchecked. The CDR3 consists of 16 residues. Germline V lookup: CDR1 SGHRS, CDR2 YFSETQ. The chain's CDR3 is CASSPWTSGGKNIQYF.

The J gene is TRBJ2-7, the V gene TRBV20-1; TCRdb picks TRBD2, but there is no DNA to check that call. Germline V lookup: CDR1 DFQATT, CDR2 SNEGSKA (reference sequence). The CDR3 is 13 amino acids. CDR3: CSARGDLNYEQYF.

CDR3 sequence: CASSERGIQPQHF. This sequence joins TRBV2 and TRBJ1-5. The CDR3 length is 13 residues. CDR1 and CDR2 (germline): SNHLY, FYNNEI.

The gene calls are TRBV5-1 and TRBJ1-2; TCRdb selects TRBD1, and the lack of DNA leaves this call unchecked. This CDR3 is built from 13 residues. Germline loops: CDR1 SGHRS, CDR2 YFSETQ. The CDR3 reads CASSAGTGWGYTF.

V is TRBV5-1 and J is TRBJ1-6; the TCRdb call, TRBD1, lacks DNA for checking. The CDR3 has 16 amino acids. CDR1 SGHRS and CDR2 YFSETQ come from the germline V gene. The CDR3 reads CASSKSRDSYNSPLHF.